This T cell receptor (beta chain) was sequenced during a study of T cell repertoires in cytomegalovirus infection. Study-wide context: Public TCR beta signatures marked donors with CMV infection and the matching HLA. Overall study results and limits: Totalled public TCR beta family frequency picked out people who carried CMV plus the relevant HLA. The ex vivo response was dominated by HLA-C-restricted CMV-specific TCR beta clonotypes.

Per the germline V gene, CDR1 is SNHLY and CDR2 is FYNNEI. The CDR3 runs 14 residues. The ends were cut back, 1 base at V and 5 bases at J, with 10 bases in the middle. TCRdb itself ran the reads through MiXCR, one entry per CDR3 protein. The sample has around 100,000 distinct CDR3 sequences, approximately 15% seen once. Comment on this clonotype: Its antigen is unknown.

The specimen sequenced was PBMCs. The sequence derives from a human donor in good health (CMV status not recorded). Some clones in this sample may be carry-over from other donors' samples. The rearrangement links TRBV2 to TRBJ2-3; no clear D. The CDR3 DNA follows: TGTGCCAGCAGTGAAGTGGGGAAGGGAGATACGCAGTATTTT. Encoded protein: CASSEVGKGDTQYF.